A selection of T cell receptor beta chains follows, all from one sample in a study of OX40 agonist ivuxolimab in advanced cancers. TCRdb keeps only in-frame clones here, not all; method: immunoSEQ multiplex PCR. Of tens of thousands of clones listed, about 88% are singletons. This specimen consisted of CD4+ or CD8+ T cells sorted from blood, obtained in a trial of the OX40 agonist ivuxolimab. These receptors all stem from an adult with an advanced solid tumor such as melanoma, head and neck, liver or kidney cancer. Both conserved end residues are part of each CDR3. The order of the fields is CDR3 protein, CDR3 DNA, V gene, J gene, D gene, clone size. A D gene is named only where the DNA matches it firmly. Rows may omit the clone size; those that give it use once, few, many or a size class.

CDR3 protein: CASSSLGAGNTGELFF; CDR3 DNA: TGTGCCAGCAGTTCCCTGGGTGCGGGAAACACCGGGGAGCTGTTTTTT; V gene: TRBV6-5; J gene: TRBJ2-2; D gene: NA; clone size: NA
CDR3 protein: CASSLGLPFTAGELFF; CDR3 DNA: TGTGCCAGCAGCTTGGGACTTCCGTTCACGGCCGGGGAGCTGTTTTTT; V gene: TRBV7-2; J gene: TRBJ2-2; D gene: NA; clone size: NA
CDR3 protein: CASSQDRGPRGRGQPQHF; CDR3 DNA: TGCGCCAGCAGCCAAGATCGAGGCCCCCGGGGGCGCGGCCAGCCCCAGCATTTT; V gene: TRBV4-1; J gene: TRBJ1-5; D gene: NA; clone size: NA
CDR3 protein: CASSLGGPNEAFF; CDR3 DNA: TGTGCCAGCAGCTTGGGGGGCCCGAATGAAGCTTTCTTT; V gene: TRBV5-6; J gene: TRBJ1-1; D gene: NA; clone size: NA
CDR3 protein: CASSSAGAETQYF; CDR3 DNA: TGTGCCAGCAGCTCAGCGGGGGCGGAGACCCAGTACTTC; V gene: TRBV7-2; J gene: TRBJ2-5; D gene: TRBD2; clone size: NA
CDR3 protein: CASSQVGRTGELFF; CDR3 DNA: TGCGCCAGCAGCCAAGTGGGAAGGACCGGGGAGCTGTTTTTT; V gene: TRBV4-3; J gene: TRBJ2-2; D gene: NA; clone size: NA
CDR3 protein: CASSLTRTGRSPLHF; CDR3 DNA: TGTGCCAGCAGTTTAACCCGGACAGGTCGGTCACCCCTCCACTTT; V gene: TRBV27; J gene: TRBJ1-6; D gene: TRBD1; clone size: NA
CDR3 protein: CASSERTGGYEQYF; CDR3 DNA: TGTGCCAGCAGTGAACGGACCGGGGGCTACGAGCAGTACTTC; V gene: TRBV6-1; J gene: TRBJ2-7; D gene: NA; clone size: NA
CDR3 protein: CASSPNYRSFYNEQFF; CDR3 DNA: TGTGCCAGCAGCCCAAACTATCGCTCCTTTTACAATGAGCAGTTCTTC; V gene: TRBV2; J gene: TRBJ2-1; D gene: NA; clone size: NA
CDR3 protein: CASSEVITARNYGYTF; CDR3 DNA: TGTGCCAGCAGTGAAGTTATCACGGCGAGAAACTATGGCTACACCTTC; V gene: TRBV6-1; J gene: TRBJ1-2; D gene: NA; clone size: NA
CDR3 protein: CASSIGGDTQYF; CDR3 DNA: TGTGCCAGTAGTATAGGGGGAGATACGCAGTATTTT; V gene: TRBV19; J gene: TRBJ2-3; D gene: NA; clone size: NA
CDR3 protein: CASSQGKQMNSNQPQHF; CDR3 DNA: TGCGCCAGCAGCCAAGGGAAACAGATGAATAGCAATCAGCCCCAGCATTTT; V gene: TRBV4-1; J gene: TRBJ1-5; D gene: NA; clone size: few
CDR3 protein: CASSPRLPATSYEQYF; CDR3 DNA: TGTGCCAGCTCACCACGACTTCCAGCGACGTCCTACGAGCAGTACTTC; V gene: TRBV18; J gene: TRBJ2-7; D gene: NA; clone size: few
CDR3 protein: CASSRRRGDTQYF; CDR3 DNA: TGTGCCAGCAGCCGCCGCCGGGGGGATACGCAGTATTTT; V gene: TRBV6-1; J gene: TRBJ2-3; D gene: NA; clone size: NA
CDR3 protein: CASSPFGESNEKLFF; CDR3 DNA: TGTGCCAGCAGTCCCTTCGGGGAATCTAATGAAAAACTGTTTTTT; V gene: TRBV27; J gene: TRBJ1-4; D gene: NA; clone size: NA
CDR3 protein: CASSLGGRGRVEQYF; CDR3 DNA: TGTGCCAGCAGCTTAGGAGGGAGAGGGAGAGTTGAGCAGTACTTC; V gene: TRBV21-1; J gene: TRBJ2-7; D gene: NA; clone size: NA
CDR3 protein: CASEGTGNIQYF; CDR3 DNA: TGTGCCAGCGAGGGGACAGGGAACATTCAGTACTTC; V gene: TRBV9; J gene: TRBJ2-4; D gene: TRBD1; clone size: NA
CDR3 protein: CASSLGTGTGELFF; CDR3 DNA: TGTGCCAGCAGCCTTGGGACTGGCACCGGGGAGCTGTTTTTT; V gene: TRBV28; J gene: TRBJ2-2; D gene: NA; clone size: NA
CDR3 protein: CASSLRAEQYF; CDR3 DNA: TGTGCCAGCAGCTTAAGAGCCGAGCAGTACTTC; V gene: TRBV11-2; J gene: TRBJ2-7; D gene: NA; clone size: once
CDR3 protein: CASSDQGAGETQYF; CDR3 DNA: TGCGCCAGCAGTGACCAGGGGGCTGGAGAGACCCAGTACTTC; V gene: TRBV10-1; J gene: TRBJ2-5; D gene: TRBD1; clone size: NA
CDR3 protein: CASSLLGQGKDTEAFF; CDR3 DNA: TGCGCCAGCAGCTTGCTCGGACAGGGGAAGGACACTGAAGCTTTCTTT; V gene: TRBV5-1; J gene: TRBJ1-1; D gene: TRBD1; clone size: NA
CDR3 protein: CASSVDGRSSTDTQYF; CDR3 DNA: TGTGCCAGCAGCGTAGATGGGCGGTCTAGCACAGATACGCAGTATTTT; V gene: TRBV9; J gene: TRBJ2-3; D gene: NA; clone size: NA
CDR3 protein: CASSYAGPPPQHF; CDR3 DNA: TGTGCCAGCAGTTACGCGGGTCCACCGCCCCAGCATTTT; V gene: TRBV6-5; J gene: TRBJ1-5; D gene: NA; clone size: NA
CDR3 protein: CASGSIPRGGNTGELFF; CDR3 DNA: TGTGCTAGTGGTTCGATCCCCCGGGGGGGAAACACCGGGGAGCTGTTTTTT; V gene: TRBV12-5; J gene: TRBJ2-2; D gene: TRBD2; clone size: NA
CDR3 protein: CASSQTQGGGYTF; CDR3 DNA: TGTGCCAGCAGCCAGACTCAGGGTGGTGGCTACACCTTC; V gene: TRBV7-3; J gene: TRBJ1-2; D gene: NA; clone size: NA
CDR3 protein: CASRTAAGSGINEQFF; CDR3 DNA: TGCGCCAGCAGGACCGCCGCAGGTTCGGGTATCAATGAGCAGTTCTTC; V gene: TRBV5-1; J gene: TRBJ2-1; D gene: NA; clone size: NA
CDR3 protein: CASSGQVTQYF; CDR3 DNA: TGTGCCAGCAGTGGGCAAGTTACGCAGTATTTT; V gene: TRBV6-1; J gene: TRBJ2-3; D gene: NA; clone size: NA
CDR3 protein: CASSAFGGRETQYF; CDR3 DNA: TGCGCCAGCAGTGCCTTTGGGGGCCGGGAGACCCAGTACTTC; V gene: TRBV10-1; J gene: TRBJ2-5; D gene: NA; clone size: NA
CDR3 protein: CASSSLLGVETQYF; CDR3 DNA: TGTGCCAGCAGCTCCCTATTGGGGGTGGAGACCCAGTACTTC; V gene: TRBV11-2; J gene: TRBJ2-5; D gene: NA; clone size: NA